A single sample is the source of the 24 T cell receptor beta chains below, sequenced in a study of T-cell memory formation after mild COVID-19. TCRdb re-analysed the 5' RACE reads in MiXCR, keeping a single row per CDR3 protein. The profile shows about 210,000 distinct CDR3 sequences, more than 25% of them singletons. Sequences were obtained from PBMCs or a T cell subset sorted from them (not recorded which). Receptor source: an adult woman who had mild COVID-19 (a few samples of this study predate the infection). Cell type and time point are not known.

The chain combines TRBV2 with TRBJ2-2; D gene uncertain. V lost 6 bases and J 2 bases, leaving 7 bases between the germline ends. Germline V gives CDR1 SNHLY, CDR2 FYNNEI. The CDR3 length is 13 residues. The CDR3 DNA follows: TGTGCCAGCAGGCTAACTAACACCGGGGAGCTGTTTTTT. Amino acids: CASRLTNTGELFF.

The V and J genes are TRBV5-1 and TRBJ2-7; possibly TRBD1 or TRBD2 for D (5 bases each). Trimming left V 0 bases short and J 1 base short, with 11 bases between. The CDR3 loop spans 15 amino acids. CDR1 is SGHRS, CDR2 YFSETQ, per germline. The CDR3, as DNA: TGCGCCAGCAGCTTGGACGGCAGGGAGTCCTACGAGCAGTACTTC. It encodes CASSLDGRESYEQYF.

The chain employs TRBV30 and TRBJ2-5; unclear D gene. The CDR3 totals 14 residues. Germline CDR1 GTSNPN, CDR2 SVGIG (reference sequence). Trimming cost V 4 bases and J 4 bases, with 16 bases left between them. For the CDR3, the DNA is TGTGCCTGGAATGGACCCCCGGGCGGAGAGACCCAGTACTTC. Translated: CAWNGPPGGETQYF.

The chain joins TRBV3-1 to TRBJ2-5, with TRBD2 matching 10 bases. Per germline, CDR1 LGHDT and CDR2 YNNKEL (reference sequence). J lost 5 bases, V lost 5 bases, and 5 bases had no gene match. The CDR3 totals 14 residues. The CDR3 loop reads CASSELAGWETQYF. In nucleotides, the CDR3 is TGTGCCAGCAGCGAACTAGCGGGGTGGGAGACCCAGTACTTC.

Only a few counts were recorded for this clonotype. This chain joins TRBV7-9 and TRBJ2-7, with 14 bases identical to TRBD2. The length of the CDR3 is 22 residues. CDR1 SEHNR and CDR2 FQNEAQ come from the germline V gene (reference sequence). The J segment lost 1 base and the V segment lost 1 base, leaving 18 bases of the junction unmatched. The CDR3 spells CASSLVGGSRLAGGPSSYEQYF. The CDR3 DNA reads TGTGCCAGCAGCTTAGTCGGGGGTTCGAGACTAGCGGGAGGGCCGTCGTCCTACGAGCAGTACTTC.

This clonotype was seen more than once but under ten times. The rearrangement links TRBV11-2 to TRBJ2-7; D assignment may be TRBD1 or TRBD2 (5 bases each). This CDR3 has 14 residues. Germline V gene sequence: CDR1 SGHAT, CDR2 FQNNGV. With 5 bases removed from V and 4 bases from J, the gap between germline ends came to 15 bases. The CDR3, as DNA: TGTGCCAGCAGCCTGGGACCGCCGATTTACGAGCAGTACTTC. This codes for CASSLGPPIYEQYF.

This clonotype has only a few counts. The chain's CDR3 is CASSPPGYTQYF. The CDR3 DNA reads TGTGCCAGCAGTCCACCAGGGTACACGCAGTATTTT. The rearrangement uses TRBV7-2 and TRBJ2-3, with D perhaps TRBD1 (5 bases). Looked up from germline, CDR1 is SGHTA and CDR2 is FQGNSA. CDR3 length equals 12 residues. Trimming left V 6 bases short and J 9 bases short, with 13 bases between.

The CDR3 DNA is TGTGCTAGTGGTTTGGTACCTCTGGCCACCAACTATGGCTACACCTTC. This encodes CASGLVPLATNYGYTF. This chain links TRBV12-5 with TRBJ1-2; D gene unclear. CDR1 is LGHNT, CDR2 FRNRAP, per germline. V lost 0 bases and J 2 bases, leaving 13 bases between the germline ends. The CDR3 is 16 residues long. The full variable domain, rest sourced from reference TRBV12-5 and TRBJ1-2, is DARVTQTPRHKVTEMGQEVTMRCQPILGHNTVFWYRQTMMQGLELLAYFRNRAPLDDSGMPKDRFSAEMPDATLATLKIQPSEPRDSAVYFCASGLVPLATNYGYTFGSGTRLTVV.

This sequence joins TRBV7-9 and TRBJ2-7; maybe TRBD2 (6 bases). The V end lost 1 base, the J end lost 0 bases, and 10 bases lay between the germline ends. Germline V gene lookup returns CDR1 SEHNR and CDR2 FQNEAQ (reference sequence). CDR3 length: 15 amino acids. CDR3 residues: CASSLGVGLSYEQYF. CDR3 bases: TGTGCCAGCAGCTTAGGCGTGGGACTCTCCTACGAGCAGTACTTC.

The table lists this clonotype with a few counts. This chain links TRBV4-1 with TRBJ1-5, with D unresolved. Germline V lookup: CDR1 MGHRA, CDR2 YSYEKL. The CDR3 sequence is 14 residues long. V was clipped by 1 base and J by 0 bases, with 4 bases between them. This chain's CDR3 is CASSQGISNQPQHF. CDR3 nucleotides: TGCGCCAGCAGCCAAGGGATTAGCAATCAGCCCCAGCATTTT.

V usage is TRBV12-3 or TRBV12-4 and J usage is TRBJ1-2; the match to TRBD1 covers 8 bases. CDR3 size: 13 residues. Unmatched junction bases numbered 6, after V lost 9 bases and J lost 3 bases. CDR3 protein: CASGQGLYYGYTF. CDR3 coding DNA: TGTGCCAGTGGACAGGGTCTCTACTATGGCTACACCTTC.

This clonotype was counted a few times. V gene TRBV7-8 combines with J gene TRBJ2-2; D is undetermined. Germline lookup yields CDR1 SGHVS and CDR2 FQNEAQ. V dropped 6 bases and J dropped 3 bases, with 11 bases sitting between them. This CDR3 contains 14 residues. The CDR3 here is CASRLRSDTGELFF. In nucleotides, the CDR3 is TGTGCCAGCAGGCTGAGGTCTGACACCGGGGAGCTGTTTTTT.

The V gene is TRBV11-2, the J gene TRBJ2-7; TRBD1 aligns across 9 bases. This CDR3 region has 13 residues. V lost 0 bases to trimming and J lost 13 bases; unmatched junction nucleotides: 7. Germline V gene lookup returns CDR1 SGHAT and CDR2 FQNNGV. CDR3 residues: CASSLDYGTGQYF. CDR3 nucleotides: TGTGCCAGCAGCTTAGATTACGGGACAGGGCAATACTTC.

This sequence joins TRBV10-3 and TRBJ1-2; 9 positions agree with TRBD1. Trimming at V came to 6 bases and at J to 6 bases, leaving 8 bases not matched to a gene. Germline values: CDR1 ENHRY, CDR2 SYGVKD. The CDR3 spans 14 residues. CDR3 nucleotide sequence: TGTGCCATCAGCGGAGGCAGACAGGGGGATGGCTACACCTTC. The encoded protein is CAISGGRQGDGYTF.

This clonotype was counted a few times. The gene calls are TRBV7-8 and TRBJ2-5, with D perhaps given as TRBD1 or TRBD2 (5 bases each). V lost 5 bases, J lost 2 bases, and 15 bases lay in between. Germline V gives CDR1 SGHVS, CDR2 FQNEAQ. The CDR3 has 15 residues. The CDR3 sequence: CASSPQWGFQETQYF. CDR3 bases: TGTGCCAGCAGCCCCCAATGGGGGTTTCAAGAGACCCAGTACTTC.

This clonotype was counted between two and nine times. This chain uses TRBV12-3 or TRBV12-4 with TRBJ2-1; perhaps TRBD1 as D (6 bases). There are 16 residues in the CDR3. Trimming took off 4 bases at V and 6 bases at J, with 19 bases between the two ends. CDR3 sequence reads: CASSSTGWGRFNEQFF. The DNA for the CDR3 is TGTGCCAGCAGTTCCACCGGGTGGGGGCGATTCAATGAGCAGTTCTTC.

This clonotype was picked up many times. The J gene is TRBJ2-3, the V gene TRBV29-1; D ambiguous. Trimming left V 0 bases short and J 0 bases short, with 10 bases between. This CDR3 has 15 amino acids. CDR1 SQVTM and CDR2 ANQGSEA come from the germline V gene. The CDR3 is CSVEDNVRSTDTQYF. In DNA form, the CDR3 reads TGCAGCGTTGAAGATAATGTAAGGAGCACAGATACGCAGTATTTT.

The V and J genes are TRBV12-3 or TRBV12-4 and TRBJ1-2; unclear D gene. The CDR3 length is 16 residues. V was clipped by 5 bases and J by 3 bases, with 19 bases between them. The CDR3 nucleotides are TGTGCCAGCAGTCACTCCCCTCGTGGAGGAGACTATGGCTACACCTTC. This sequence encodes CASSHSPRGGDYGYTF.

This clonotype has just a few counts. CDR3 sequence: CSARPDRVGSPLHF. CDR3 bases: TGCAGTGCTCGGCCCGACAGGGTAGGGTCACCCCTCCACTTT. This sequence joins TRBV20-1 and TRBJ1-6, with TRBD1 matching 7 bases. The CDR3 loop spans 14 amino acids. Germline CDR1 DFQATT, CDR2 SNEGSKA (reference sequence). V shed 5 bases and J 10 bases; nucleotides not matched to a gene: 11.

The chain is built from TRBV7-2 and TRBJ2-3; no firm D call. Germline V gives CDR1 SGHTA, CDR2 FQGNSA. This CDR3 has 12 residues. V gave up 6 bases and J gave up 2 bases, with 6 bases separating them. The CDR3 region has the DNA TGTGCCAGCAGTAAACACACAGATACGCAGTATTTT. This translates into CASSKHTDTQYF.

This chain joins TRBV5-1 and TRBJ2-5; 7 bases fit TRBD2. V shed 4 bases and J 1 base; nucleotides not matched to a gene: 4. Germline V lookup: CDR1 SGHRS, CDR2 YFSETQ. This CDR3 is built from 14 residues. The CDR3 loop reads CASSMGGPQETQYF. The CDR3 DNA follows: TGCGCCAGCAGCATGGGAGGGCCCCAAGAGACCCAGTACTTC.

The rearrangement uses TRBV29-1 and TRBJ2-2; either TRBD1 or TRBD2 may supply D (5 bases each). CDR3 length: 15 amino acids. Germline assignment: CDR1 SQVTM and CDR2 ANQGSEA. V was cut by 1 base and J by 0 bases, with 9 bases left in between. Here the CDR3 DNA reads TGCAGCGTTGAAGTGGGGCGGGCGAACACCGGGGAGCTGTTTTTT. Translation: CSVEVGRANTGELFF.

This CDR3 reads CASSLGGTGGGETQYF. For the CDR3, the DNA is TGTGCCAGCAGCTTAGGTGGGACAGGGGGCGGCGAGACCCAGTACTTC. The chain couples TRBV7-9 to TRBJ2-5; 12 bases map to TRBD1. CDR3 length equals 16 residues. Germline trimming cut 1 base from V and 5 bases from J; bases unmatched to any gene: 5. The V gene's germline CDR1 is SEHNR and CDR2 FQNEAQ (reference sequence).

In DNA, the CDR3 is TGCAGCGTTTTCATAGATACGCAGTATTTT. Its protein product is CSVFIDTQYF. V and J are TRBV29-1 and TRBJ2-3; D is ambiguous. Germline V CDR1 and CDR2: SQVTM, ANQGSEA. V lost 5 bases and J 5 bases, leaving 5 bases between the germline ends. This CDR3 spans 10 amino acids.